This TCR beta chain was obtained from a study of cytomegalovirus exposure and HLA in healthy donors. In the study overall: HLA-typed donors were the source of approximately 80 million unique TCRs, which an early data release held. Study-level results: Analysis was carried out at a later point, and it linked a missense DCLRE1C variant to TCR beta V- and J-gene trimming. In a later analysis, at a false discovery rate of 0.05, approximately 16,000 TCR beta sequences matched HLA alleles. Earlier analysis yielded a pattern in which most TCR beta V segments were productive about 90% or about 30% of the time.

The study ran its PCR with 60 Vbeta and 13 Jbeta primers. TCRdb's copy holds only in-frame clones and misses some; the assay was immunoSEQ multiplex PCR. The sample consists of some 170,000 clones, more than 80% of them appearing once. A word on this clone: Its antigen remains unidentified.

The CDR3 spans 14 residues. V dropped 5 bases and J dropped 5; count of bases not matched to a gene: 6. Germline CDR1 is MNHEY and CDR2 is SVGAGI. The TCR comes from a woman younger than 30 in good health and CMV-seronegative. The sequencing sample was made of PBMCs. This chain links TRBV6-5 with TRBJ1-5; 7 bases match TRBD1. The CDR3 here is CASSLRDSYQPQHF. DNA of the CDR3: TGTGCCAGCAGTCTCCGGGACAGCTATCAGCCCCAGCATTTT.